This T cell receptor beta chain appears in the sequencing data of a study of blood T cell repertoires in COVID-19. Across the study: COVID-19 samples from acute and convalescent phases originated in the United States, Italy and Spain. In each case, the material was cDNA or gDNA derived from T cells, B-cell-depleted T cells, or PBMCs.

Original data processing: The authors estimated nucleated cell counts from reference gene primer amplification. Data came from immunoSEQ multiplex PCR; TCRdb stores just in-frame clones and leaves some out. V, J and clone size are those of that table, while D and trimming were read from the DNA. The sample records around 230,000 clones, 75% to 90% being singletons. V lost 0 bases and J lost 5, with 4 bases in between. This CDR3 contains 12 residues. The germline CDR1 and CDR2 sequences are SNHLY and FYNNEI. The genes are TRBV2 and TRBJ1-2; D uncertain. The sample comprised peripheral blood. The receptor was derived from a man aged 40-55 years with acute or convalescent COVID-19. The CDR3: CASSEAPYGYTF. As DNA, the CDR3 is TGTGCCAGCAGTGAAGCTCCGTATGGCTACACCTTC.